Below, one T cell receptor beta chain is given with its context. Its antigen is not known. Ineligible for inclusion were patients with other autoimmune diseases, uncontrolled infections, pregnancy or lactation. It was on clinical symptoms, serum thyroxine, TRAb, thyroid ultrasound and orbital computed tomography that diagnosis relied. This record comes from a study of Graves' ophthalmopathy and Graves' hyperthyroidism. Study-wide points: For predicting ophthalmopathy progression, the model had 60% to 71% sensitivity and 72.22% specificity. Among expanded thyroid clonotypes above 0.001 frequency, most also occurred in blood.

The CDR3 totals 16 residues. Trimming cost V 5 bases and J 12 bases; bases outside gene matches: 14. Germline CDR1 is SEHNR and CDR2 is FQNEAQ (reference sequence). TCR beta CDR3 amplification used RNA transcripts. An opening RT-PCR round employed HTBI primers and preceded a second-round multiplex PCR. TCRdb processed the multiplex PCR reads anew with MiXCR; each CDR3 protein has one entry. Of more than 1,000,000 distinct CDR3 sequences listed, 35% to 40% are singletons. V and J are TRBV7-9 and TRBJ1-6; TRBD1 aligns across 9 bases. The specimen was peripheral blood or thyroid tissue (not recorded which). This clonotype was obtained from an adult man with Graves' hyperthyroidism. CDR3 in amino acids: CASSPNTGGQGKPLHF. As DNA, the CDR3 is TGTGCCAGCAGCCCAAACACGGGGGGACAGGGTAAACCCCTCCACTTT.